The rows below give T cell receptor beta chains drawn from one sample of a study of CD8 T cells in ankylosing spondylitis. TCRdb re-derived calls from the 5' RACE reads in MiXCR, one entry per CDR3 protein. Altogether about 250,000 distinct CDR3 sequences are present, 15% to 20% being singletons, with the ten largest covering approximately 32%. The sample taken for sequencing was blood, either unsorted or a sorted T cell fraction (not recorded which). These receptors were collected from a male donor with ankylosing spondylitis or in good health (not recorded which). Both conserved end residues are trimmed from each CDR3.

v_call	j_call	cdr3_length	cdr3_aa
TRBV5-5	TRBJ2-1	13	ASSLSRGRLNEQF
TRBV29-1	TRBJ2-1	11	SARLAGEGEQF
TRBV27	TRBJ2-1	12	ASSNPRTDNEQF
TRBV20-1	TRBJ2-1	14	SARDRSGQTYNEQF
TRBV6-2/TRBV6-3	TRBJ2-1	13	ASSSLADGYNEQF
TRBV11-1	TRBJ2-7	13	ASRPETGISYEQY
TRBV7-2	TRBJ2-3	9	ASRSYDTQY
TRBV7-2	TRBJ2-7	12	ASSFSQGAYEQY
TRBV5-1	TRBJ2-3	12	ASSLDFEGDTQY
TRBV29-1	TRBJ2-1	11	SVEVRGGIEQF
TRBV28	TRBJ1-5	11	ASSLSRPGPQH